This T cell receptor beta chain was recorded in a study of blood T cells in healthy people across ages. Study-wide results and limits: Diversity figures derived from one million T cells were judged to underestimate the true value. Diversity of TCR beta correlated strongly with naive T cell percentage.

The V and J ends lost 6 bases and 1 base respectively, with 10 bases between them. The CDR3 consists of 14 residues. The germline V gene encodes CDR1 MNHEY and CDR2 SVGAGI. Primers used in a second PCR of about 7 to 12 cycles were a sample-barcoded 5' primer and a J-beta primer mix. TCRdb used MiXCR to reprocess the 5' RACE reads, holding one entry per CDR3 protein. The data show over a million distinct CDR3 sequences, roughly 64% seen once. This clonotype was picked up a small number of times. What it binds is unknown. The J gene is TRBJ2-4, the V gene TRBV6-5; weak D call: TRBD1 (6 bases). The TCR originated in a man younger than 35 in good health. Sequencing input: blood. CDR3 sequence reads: CASRPTGAKNIQYF. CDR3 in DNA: TGTGCCAGCAGACCAACAGGGGCCAAAAACATTCAGTACTTC.